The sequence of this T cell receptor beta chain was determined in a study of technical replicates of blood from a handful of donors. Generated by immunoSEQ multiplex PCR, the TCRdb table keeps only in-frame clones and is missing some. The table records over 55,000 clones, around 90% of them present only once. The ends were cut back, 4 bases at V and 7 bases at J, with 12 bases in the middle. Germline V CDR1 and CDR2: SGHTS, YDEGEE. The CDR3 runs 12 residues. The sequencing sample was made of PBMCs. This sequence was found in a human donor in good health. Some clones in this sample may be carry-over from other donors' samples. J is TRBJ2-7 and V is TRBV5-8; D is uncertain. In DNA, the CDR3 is TGTGCCAGCAGCCGGGTCGTCTGGGAGCAGTACTTC. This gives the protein CASSRVVWEQYF.